The 28 T cell receptor beta chains presented below share a single source sample, sequenced in a study of blood T cells in healthy people across ages. Primers used in a second PCR of about 7 to 11 cycles were a sample-barcoded 5' primer and a J-beta primer mix. One entry per CDR3 protein, called by TCRdb with MiXCR from the 5' RACE reads. The sample lists roughly 1,700,000 distinct CDR3 sequences; roughly 27% were seen once. Specimen: blood. The receptors were sampled from a woman aged 25-40 years in good health.

This clonotype was seen only a few times. The chain joins TRBV9 to TRBJ2-3, with 8 bases that match TRBD1. Germline V gene data show CDR1 as SGDLS and CDR2 as YYNGEE. CDR3 size: 18 residues. The V segment lost 0 bases and the J segment 7 bases; nucleotides outside the gene matches: 16. The CDR3 reads CASSVERPTGGGSNTQYF. The CDR3 nucleotides read TGTGCCAGCAGCGTAGAGAGGCCAACAGGGGGAGGTTCAAATACGCAGTATTTT. The variable domain in full, completed from reference TRBV9 and TRBJ2-3, reads DSGVTQTPKHLITATGQRVTLRCSPRSGDLSVYWYQQSLDQGLQFLIQYYNGEERAKGNILERFSAQQFPDLHSELNLSSLELGDSALYFCASSVERPTGGGSNTQYFGPGTRLTVL.

This clonotype was counted a few times. V usage is TRBV5-1 and J usage is TRBJ2-2; 9 positions agree with TRBD2. The V gene's germline CDR1 is SGHRS and CDR2 YFSETQ. The CDR3 runs to 16 residues. V shed 4 bases and J 8 bases; nucleotides not matched to a gene: 12. The CDR3 spells CASSASPGTSSGELFF. The CDR3 nucleotides are TGCGCCAGCAGCGCCTCCCCCGGGACTAGCAGTGGGGAGCTGTTTTTT. Full variable domain (outside the CDR3, taken from reference TRBV5-1 and TRBJ2-2): KAGVTQTPRYLIKTRGQQVTLSCSPISGHRSVSWYQQTPGQGLQFLFEYFSETQRNKGNFPGRFSGRQFSNSRSEMNVSTLELGDSALYLCASSASPGTSSGELFFGEGSRLTVL.

The J gene is TRBJ2-1, the V gene TRBV12-3 or TRBV12-4; 9 bases match TRBD2. This CDR3 has 16 residues. The V gene end was trimmed by 4 bases and the J gene end by 6 bases; junction bases not matched to a gene: 10. The CDR3 coding sequence is TGTGCCAGCAGTTCCAGGGGCGGGGGGGGCATCAATGAGCAGTTCTTC. Its translation: CASSSRGGGGINEQFF.

This clonotype was seen only a few times. The chain recombines TRBV5-5 with TRBJ1-4; the D is unclear. The CDR3 loop spans 15 amino acids. CDR1 and CDR2 from the germline V gene are SGHKS and YYEKEE (reference sequence). V was trimmed by 3 bases and J by 7 bases, leaving 16 bases between them. The CDR3, as DNA: TGTGCCAGCAGCTCCCGGGGATACTCCACTGAAAAACTGTTTTTT. It specifies CASSSRGYSTEKLFF.

The chain is built from TRBV5-1 and TRBJ2-5; D gene unclear. Germline CDR1 reads SGHRS; CDR2 reads YFSETQ. This CDR3 is built from 16 residues. Trimming left V 0 bases short and J 1 base short, with 13 bases between. In DNA, the CDR3 is TGCGCCAGCAGCTTGGAGGGCAGTTTGGGCCAAGAGACCCAGTACTTC. It translates to CASSLEGSLGQETQYF.

The chain uses TRBV10-3 and TRBJ1-5, with D unresolved. The germline V and J ends were trimmed by 2 bases and 6 bases, with 8 bases remaining between them. Germline values: CDR1 ENHRY, CDR2 SYGVKD. The CDR3 extends over 13 amino acids. CDR3 DNA sequence: TGTGCCATCAGTGAGACTGACCCTCAGCCCCAGCATTTT. It translates to CAISETDPQPQHF.

This clonotype was counted at least ten times. The chain uses TRBV28 and TRBJ2-1, with 9 bases that match TRBD1. Looked up from germline, CDR1 is MDHEN and CDR2 is SYDVKM. There are 15 residues in the CDR3. The V gene end was trimmed by 6 bases and the J gene end by 2 bases; junction bases not matched to a gene: 5. The CDR3 DNA follows: TGTGCCAGCAGGGGACAGGGTAGCACCTACAATGAGCAGTTCTTC. Amino acid sequence: CASRGQGSTYNEQFF.

This clonotype was recorded many times. The gene calls are TRBV29-1 and TRBJ2-7; 9 positions agree with TRBD1. V lost 1 base to trimming and J lost 2 bases; unmatched junction nucleotides: 6. CDR1 and CDR2 from the germline V gene are SQVTM and ANQGSEA. This CDR3 region has 15 residues. The CDR3 loop reads CSVEGRDRATYEQYF. The CDR3, as DNA: TGCAGCGTTGAAGGCCGGGACAGGGCTACCTACGAGCAGTACTTC.

V is TRBV28 and J is TRBJ1-1; possible D gene TRBD1, 5 bases. Germline assignment: CDR1 MDHEN and CDR2 SYDVKM. The CDR3 has 12 residues. Trimming removed 8 bases at V and 7 bases at J, with 14 bases between. The CDR3 is CASHPPTGEAFF. CDR3 DNA sequence: TGTGCCAGCCACCCCCCAACAGGTGAAGCTTTCTTT.

This clonotype was counted at least ten times. This rearrangement joins TRBV5-1 to TRBJ2-1, with D possibly TRBD2 on 5 matching bases. This CDR3 comprises 14 residues. Trimming removed 0 bases at V and 2 bases at J, with 6 bases between. Germline V gene lookup returns CDR1 SGHRS and CDR2 YFSETQ. The CDR3 nucleotides read TGCGCCAGCAGCTTGGGGACTCCCTACAATGAGCAGTTCTTC. Protein product: CASSLGTPYNEQFF.

This clonotype was seen many times. The chain carries TRBV7-2 and TRBJ1-1; D unresolved. CDR3 length: 14 amino acids. In germline, CDR1 is SGHTA, CDR2 FQGNSA. V was trimmed by 1 base and J by 1 base, leaving 7 bases between them. The CDR3 loop is CASSLGPANTEAFF. CDR3 nucleotides: TGTGCCAGCAGCTTAGGTCCGGCGAACACTGAAGCTTTCTTT.

This clonotype was detected ten times or more. V gene TRBV15 combines with J gene TRBJ2-7; TRBD2 is a possible D gene (5 bases). The V gene's germline CDR1 is LNHNV and CDR2 YYDKDF (reference sequence). V gave up 3 bases and J gave up 2 bases, with 17 bases separating them. The CDR3 covers 16 residues. The CDR3 loop reads CATSRTGLAAPYEQYF. CDR3 sequence (DNA): TGTGCCACCAGCAGGACGGGCCTAGCAGCGCCCTACGAGCAGTACTTC.

V gene TRBV7-2 combines with J gene TRBJ2-7; D call uncertain. Gene TRBJ2-1 matches the end of the DNA better, so the J call may be wrong. In germline, CDR1 is SGHTA, CDR2 FQGNSA. The CDR3 totals 16 residues. CDR3 region: CASSLDTVFPDDEQFF. Written as DNA, the CDR3 is TGTGCCAGCAGCTTGGATACAGTCTTCCCTGACGATGAGCAGTTCTTC.

This clonotype was seen only once. The gene calls are TRBV7-9 and TRBJ2-7; the match to TRBD2 covers 7 bases. CDR1 is SEHNR, CDR2 FQNEAQ, per germline (reference sequence). Unmatched junction bases numbered 3, after V lost 3 bases and J lost 7 bases. This CDR3 region has 12 residues. The CDR3 nucleotides read TGTGCCAGCAGCTTCGCGGGGGTTGAGCAGTACTTC. Translating it yields CASSFAGVEQYF.

This chain uses TRBV5-5 with TRBJ2-1; 9 bases map to TRBD1. Germline CDR1 and CDR2: SGHKS and YYEKEE (reference sequence). The CDR3 length is 16 residues. Trimming took 1 base from V and 8 from J; bases not matched to a gene: 10. The CDR3 reads CASSLLGQGLKDEQFF. For the CDR3, the DNA is TGTGCCAGCAGCTTGTTGGGACAGGGACTCAAGGATGAGCAGTTCTTC.

The chain combines TRBV6-1 with TRBJ2-1; a possible D gene is TRBD1 (5 bases). The germline V gene has CDR1 MNHNS and CDR2 SASEGT. V was cut by 0 bases and J by 7 bases, with 10 bases left in between. The CDR3 runs 14 residues. The CDR3 bases are TGTGCCAGCAGTGAAGCGTGGGGCTCGAATGAGCAGTTCTTC. Its protein product is CASSEAWGSNEQFF.

The chain joins TRBV27 to TRBJ2-3; 7 bases match TRBD2. The length of the CDR3 is 13 residues. Germline V gene data show CDR1 as MNHEY and CDR2 as SMNVEV (reference sequence). V shed 9 bases, J shed 1 base, and the junction held 4 bases outside the gene matches. The DNA of the CDR3 is TGTGCCAGTAGCGGGTTCGGCACAGATACGCAGTATTTT. Translating gives CASSGFGTDTQYF.

The chain's CDR3 is CASSLGSALGIETQYF. In DNA, the CDR3 is TGTGCCAGCAGCTTGGGATCAGCCCTCGGGATAGAGACCCAGTACTTC. The chain combines TRBV5-5 with TRBJ2-5, with a tentative D call TRBD2 (5 bases). CDR1 is SGHKS and CDR2 is YYEKEE in the germline V gene (reference sequence). V was trimmed by 0 bases and J by 4 bases, leaving 16 bases between them. The length of the CDR3 is 16 residues.

The V gene is TRBV7-2, the J gene TRBJ2-4; 7 bases are a match to TRBD1. The CDR3 spans 16 residues. V shed 5 bases, J shed 0 bases, and the junction held 7 bases outside the gene matches. In germline, CDR1 is SGHTA, CDR2 FQGNSA. The CDR3 loop is CASSDQGVLAKNIQYF. As DNA, the CDR3 is TGTGCCAGCAGCGACCAGGGGGTTTTAGCCAAAAACATTCAGTACTTC.

This clonotype was counted a few times. This chain joins TRBV6-5 and TRBJ1-1; D gene unclear. Germline lookup yields CDR1 MNHEY and CDR2 SVGAGI. V lost 0 bases and J lost 5, with 13 bases in between. CDR3 length equals 15 residues. The CDR3 region has the DNA TGTGCCAGCAGTTACTCTTTAGCGGGGAGGACTGAAGCTTTCTTT. Translating it yields CASSYSLAGRTEAFF.

The J gene is TRBJ1-1, the V gene TRBV5-5; D is unclear. The V gene's germline CDR1 is SGHKS and CDR2 YYEKEE (reference sequence). The length of the CDR3 is 16 residues. The ends were cut back, 4 bases at V and 4 bases at J, with 20 bases in the middle. The CDR3 nucleotides read TGTGCCAGCAGCCCATCAACATCGCTCCTGGGCACTGAAGCTTTCTTT. Translating it yields CASSPSTSLLGTEAFF.

This clonotype has more than one count but fewer than ten. The chain is built from TRBV7-3 and TRBJ2-7; D is ambiguous. The CDR3 totals 15 residues. The germline V gene has CDR1 SGHTA and CDR2 FQGTGA. Trimming left V 2 bases short and J 2 bases short, with 13 bases between. The CDR3 loop is CASSLGPGRTYEQYF. CDR3 nucleotides: TGTGCCAGCAGCTTAGGCCCCGGCAGAACCTACGAGCAGTACTTC. Using reference TRBV7-3 and TRBJ2-7 for the parts outside the CDR3, the full variable domain is GAGVSQTPSNKVTEKGKYVELRCDPISGHTALYWYRQSLGQGPEFLIYFQGTGAADDSGLPNDRFFAVRPEGSVSTLKIQRTERGDSAVYLCASSLGPGRTYEQYFGPGTRLTVT.

This clonotype was detected ten times or more. The DNA for the CDR3 is TGTGCCACCAGCAGAGACAGAAATCAGCCCCAGCATTTT. It translates to CATSRDRNQPQHF. The J gene is TRBJ1-5, the V gene TRBV15, with D hard to call. CDR1 LNHNV and CDR2 YYDKDF come from the germline V gene (reference sequence). CDR3 length equals 13 residues. V lost 0 bases to trimming and J lost 4 bases, with 4 bases between them.

The V and J genes are TRBV7-3 and TRBJ2-5; D not resolved. V lost 3 bases to trimming and J lost 5 bases, with 10 bases between them. CDR1 is SGHTA and CDR2 is FQGTGA in the germline V gene. This CDR3 has 13 residues. CDR3 amino acids: CASSFTVFETQYF. CDR3 in DNA: TGTGCCAGCAGCTTTACAGTGTTTGAGACCCAGTACTTC.

This clonotype was seen more than once but under ten times. The rearrangement joins TRBV10-3 to TRBJ1-1; D perhaps matches TRBD1 (5 bases). The CDR3 spans 15 residues. V was clipped by 11 bases and J by 3 bases, with 22 bases between them. The germline CDR1 and CDR2 sequences are ENHRY and SYGVKD. CDR3 in DNA: TGTGCCGTCGGAGACACAGGACTCCCCGACACTGAAGCTTTCTTT. Amino acids: CAVGDTGLPDTEAFF.

Details on this clonotype: Possible read error: a much larger clone is one base away. The rearrangement joins TRBV10-3 to TRBJ2-4, with TRBD1 as a possible D gene (6 bases). The J call may be in error: the DNA end matches TRBJ2-7 better. CDR1 and CDR2 (germline): ENHRY, SYGVKD. This CDR3 is 15 amino acids long. Written as DNA, the CDR3 is TGTGCCATCAGTGACCCAAGACAGGAGTGCGGCGAGCAGTACTTC. This translates into CAISDPRQECGEQYF.

This clonotype appeared a few times. V usage is TRBV18 and J usage is TRBJ2-5; D possibly corresponds to TRBD2 (6 bases). CDR1 KGHSH and CDR2 LQKENI come from the germline V gene. The CDR3 loop spans 13 amino acids. With 2 bases removed from V and 5 bases from J, the gap between germline ends came to 9 bases. Written as DNA, the CDR3 is TGTGCCAGCTCACCAGGGGAGGCGGAGACCCAGTACTTC. Translating gives CASSPGEAETQYF.

As for this clonotype: At one end the junction does not follow the germline gene, possibly because of a read error. J is TRBJ2-7 and V is TRBV12-3 or TRBV12-4; no firm D call. The CDR3 totals 13 residues. CDR3 loop: CASSLEDLGEQYF. The CDR3 nucleotides are TGTGCCAGCAGCTTAGAGGACCTGGGGGAGCAGTACTTC.